This TCR beta chain derives from a study of neurological immune-mediated disorders. In every sequencing run, more than 200 million TCR-beta sequences were generated from 15-18 subjects. Using its own MiXCR run on the 5' RACE reads, TCRdb lists one record per CDR3 protein. There are over 25,000 distinct CDR3 sequences in the sample; around a fifth occur only once, and roughly 16% lies in the top ten. This clonotype was counted at least ten times. Unsorted libraries were generated from 2 million PBMCs. These cells had been stored in RNAlater at -80 C. Germline V gene sequence: CDR1 MDHEN, CDR2 SYDVKM. CDR3 length: 16 amino acids. Trimming shortened V by 3 bases and J by 2 bases, and 17 bases separated the two germline ends.

The receptor was derived from a woman aged 55-69 years in good health. The specimen sequenced was PBMCs. The rearrangement joins TRBV28 to TRBJ2-7; perhaps TRBD2 as D (6 bases). The CDR3 loop reads CASSFTLSGLTYEQYF. CDR3 bases: TGTGCCAGCAGTTTCACTTTGAGCGGACTAACCTACGAGCAGTACTTC.